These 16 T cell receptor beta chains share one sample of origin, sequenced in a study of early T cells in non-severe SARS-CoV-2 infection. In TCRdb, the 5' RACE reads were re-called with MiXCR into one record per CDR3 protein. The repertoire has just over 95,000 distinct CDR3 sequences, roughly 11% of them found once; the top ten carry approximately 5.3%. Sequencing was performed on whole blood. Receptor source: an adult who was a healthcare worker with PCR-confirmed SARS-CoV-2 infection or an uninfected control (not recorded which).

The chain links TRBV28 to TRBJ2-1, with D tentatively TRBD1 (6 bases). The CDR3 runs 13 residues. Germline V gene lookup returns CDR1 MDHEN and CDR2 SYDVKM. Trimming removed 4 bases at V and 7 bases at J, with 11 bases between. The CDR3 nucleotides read TGTGCCAGCAGTTCGGACAGTGTGAATGAGCAGTTCTTC. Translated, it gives CASSSDSVNEQFF.

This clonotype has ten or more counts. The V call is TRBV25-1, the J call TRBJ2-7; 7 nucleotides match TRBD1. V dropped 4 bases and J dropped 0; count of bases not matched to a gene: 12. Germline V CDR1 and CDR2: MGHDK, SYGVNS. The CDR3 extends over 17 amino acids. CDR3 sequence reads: CASSAYPRTGYSYEQYF. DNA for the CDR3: TGTGCCAGCAGTGCCTACCCCCGGACAGGCTACTCCTACGAGCAGTACTTC.

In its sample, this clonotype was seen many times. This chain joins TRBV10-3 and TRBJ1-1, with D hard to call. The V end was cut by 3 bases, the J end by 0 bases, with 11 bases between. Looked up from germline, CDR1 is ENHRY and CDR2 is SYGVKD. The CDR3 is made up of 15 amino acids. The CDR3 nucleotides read TGTGCCATCAGTGACGGGAGAAGACTGAACACTGAAGCTTTCTTT. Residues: CAISDGRRLNTEAFF.

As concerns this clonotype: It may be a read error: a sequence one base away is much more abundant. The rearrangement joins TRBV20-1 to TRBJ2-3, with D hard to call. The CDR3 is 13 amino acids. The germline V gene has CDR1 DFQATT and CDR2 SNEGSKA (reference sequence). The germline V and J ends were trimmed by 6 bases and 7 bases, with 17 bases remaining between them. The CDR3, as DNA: TGCAGTGCCCAACCTGGCACCTTATATACGCAGTATTTT. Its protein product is CSAQPGTLYTQYF.

For the CDR3, the DNA is TGTGCCAGCAGCTCCCGGCAGGGCGGATGGAATGAGCAGTTCTTC. Protein product: CASSSRQGGWNEQFF. The J gene is TRBJ2-1, the V gene TRBV7-8, with D possibly TRBD1 on 5 matching bases. This CDR3 has 15 residues. Germline assignment: CDR1 SGHVS and CDR2 FQNEAQ. Trimming cost V 4 bases and J 7 bases, with 17 bases left between them.

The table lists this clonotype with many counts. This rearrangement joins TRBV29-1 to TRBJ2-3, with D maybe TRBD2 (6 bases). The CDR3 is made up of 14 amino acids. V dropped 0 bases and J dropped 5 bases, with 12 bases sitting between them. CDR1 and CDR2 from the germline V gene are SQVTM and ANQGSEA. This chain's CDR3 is CSVEDPGSGDTQYF. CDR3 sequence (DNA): TGCAGCGTTGAAGATCCCGGGAGTGGAGATACGCAGTATTTT.

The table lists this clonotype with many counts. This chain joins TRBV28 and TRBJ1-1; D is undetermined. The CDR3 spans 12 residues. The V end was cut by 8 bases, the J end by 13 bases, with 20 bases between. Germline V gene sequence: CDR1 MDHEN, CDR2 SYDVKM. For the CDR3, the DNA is TGTGCCAGCGCGGGTAGTATTCGGGAGGGTTTCTTT. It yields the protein CASAGSIREGFF.

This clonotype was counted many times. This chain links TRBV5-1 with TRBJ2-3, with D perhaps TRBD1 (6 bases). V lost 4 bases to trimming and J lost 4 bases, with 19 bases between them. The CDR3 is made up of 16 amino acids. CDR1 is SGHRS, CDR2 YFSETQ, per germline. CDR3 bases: TGCGCCAGCAGCCTAACCATAACAGGGAACGCAGATACGCAGTATTTT. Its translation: CASSLTITGNADTQYF.

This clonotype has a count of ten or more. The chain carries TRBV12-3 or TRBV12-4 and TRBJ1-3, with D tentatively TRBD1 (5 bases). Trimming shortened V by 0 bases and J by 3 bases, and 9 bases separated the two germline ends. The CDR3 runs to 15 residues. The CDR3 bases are TGTGCCAGCAGTTTAGCTGGGGGGATTGGAAACACCATATATTTT. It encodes CASSLAGGIGNTIYF.

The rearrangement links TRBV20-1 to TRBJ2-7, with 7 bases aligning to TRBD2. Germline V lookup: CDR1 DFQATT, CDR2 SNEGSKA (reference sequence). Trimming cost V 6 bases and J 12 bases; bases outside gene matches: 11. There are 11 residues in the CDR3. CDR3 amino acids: CSARGEGPAYF. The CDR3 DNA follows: TGCAGTGCCCGGGGGGAGGGACCGGCGTACTTC.

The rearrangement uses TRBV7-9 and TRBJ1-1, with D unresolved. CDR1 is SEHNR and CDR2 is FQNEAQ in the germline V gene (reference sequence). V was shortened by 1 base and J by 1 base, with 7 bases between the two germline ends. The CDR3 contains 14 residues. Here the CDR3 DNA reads TGTGCCAGCAGCTTAGTGACACCGAACACTGAAGCTTTCTTT. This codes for CASSLVTPNTEAFF. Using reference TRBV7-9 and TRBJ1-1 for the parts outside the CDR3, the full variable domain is DTGVSQNPRHKITKRGQNVTFRCDPISEHNRLYWYRQTLGQGPEFLTYFQNEAQLEKSRLLSDRFSAERPKGSFSTLEIQRTEQGDSAMYLCASSLVTPNTEAFFGQGTRLTVV.

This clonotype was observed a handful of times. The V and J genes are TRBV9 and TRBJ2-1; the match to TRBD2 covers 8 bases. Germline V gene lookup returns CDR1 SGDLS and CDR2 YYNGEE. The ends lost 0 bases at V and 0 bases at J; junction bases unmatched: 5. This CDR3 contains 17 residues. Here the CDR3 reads CASSVGNSGNSYNEQFF. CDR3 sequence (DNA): TGTGCCAGCAGCGTAGGGAATAGCGGGAACTCCTACAATGAGCAGTTCTTC.

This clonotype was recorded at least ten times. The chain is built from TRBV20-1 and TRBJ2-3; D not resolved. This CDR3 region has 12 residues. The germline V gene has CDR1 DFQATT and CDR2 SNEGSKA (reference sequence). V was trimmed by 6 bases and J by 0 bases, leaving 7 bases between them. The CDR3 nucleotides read TGCAGTGCCGAGACTAGCACAGATACGCAGTATTTT. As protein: CSAETSTDTQYF.

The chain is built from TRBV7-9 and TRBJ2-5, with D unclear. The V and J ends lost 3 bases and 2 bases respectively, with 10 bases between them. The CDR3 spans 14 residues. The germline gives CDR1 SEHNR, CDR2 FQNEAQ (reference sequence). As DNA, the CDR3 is TGTGCCAGCAGCTTCACCCTCGGTCAAGAGACCCAGTACTTC. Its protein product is CASSFTLGQETQYF.

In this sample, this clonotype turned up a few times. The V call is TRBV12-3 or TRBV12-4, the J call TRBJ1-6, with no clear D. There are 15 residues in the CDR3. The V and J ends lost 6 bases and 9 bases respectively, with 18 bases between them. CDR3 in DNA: TGTGCCAGCAGCCATGACGGGGAAGGAGTTTCACCCCTCCACTTT. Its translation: CASSHDGEGVSPLHF.

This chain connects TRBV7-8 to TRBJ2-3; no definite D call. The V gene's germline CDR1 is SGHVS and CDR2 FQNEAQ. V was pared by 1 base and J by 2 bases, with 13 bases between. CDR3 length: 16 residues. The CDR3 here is CASSLGGIQVTDTQYF. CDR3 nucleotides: TGTGCCAGCAGCTTAGGCGGCATCCAAGTCACAGATACGCAGTATTTT.